This T cell receptor (beta chain) was profiled in a study of T cells in Graves' hyperthyroidism and ophthalmopathy. Study-wide findings and caveats: In validation, the model predicted ophthalmopathy. These predictions came a median approximately 6.5 months before onset.

The ends lost 3 bases at V and 15 bases at J; junction bases unmatched: 7. CDR3 length: 12 residues. RNA transcripts were the template for amplifying TCR beta CDR3 regions. RT-PCR in the first round (using the HTBI primer set) targeted the TCR CDR3. MiXCR, applied by TCRdb to the multiplex PCR reads, yields one record per CDR3 protein. The top ten clones hold 6.5% to 10% of a sample with some 300,000 distinct CDR3 sequences, 13% of them seen once. This clonotype was seen repeatedly, ten times or more. The target antigen is unknown. Sequencing was performed on blood. The V call is TRBV12-3 or TRBV12-4, the J call TRBJ2-1; TRBD2 matches 8 bases. This TCR was recovered from a woman aged 30 to 39 with Graves' hyperthyroidism that later progressed to Graves' ophthalmopathy. CDR3 loop: CASSLGLGVLFF. The CDR3 DNA is TGTGCCAGCAGTTTGGGACTAGGGGTTTTGTTCTTC.